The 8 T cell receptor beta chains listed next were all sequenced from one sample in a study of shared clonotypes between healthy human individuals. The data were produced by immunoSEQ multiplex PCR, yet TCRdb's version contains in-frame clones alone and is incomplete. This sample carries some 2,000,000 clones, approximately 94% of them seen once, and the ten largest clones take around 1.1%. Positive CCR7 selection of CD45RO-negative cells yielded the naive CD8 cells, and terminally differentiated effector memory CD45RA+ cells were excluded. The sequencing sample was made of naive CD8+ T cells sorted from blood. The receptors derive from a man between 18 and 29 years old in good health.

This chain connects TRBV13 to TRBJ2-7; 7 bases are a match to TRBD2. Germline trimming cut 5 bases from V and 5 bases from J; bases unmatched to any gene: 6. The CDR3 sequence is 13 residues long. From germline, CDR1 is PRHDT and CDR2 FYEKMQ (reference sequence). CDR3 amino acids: CASSDGLDHEQYF. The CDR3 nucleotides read TGTGCCAGCAGCGACGGACTAGATCACGAGCAGTACTTC.

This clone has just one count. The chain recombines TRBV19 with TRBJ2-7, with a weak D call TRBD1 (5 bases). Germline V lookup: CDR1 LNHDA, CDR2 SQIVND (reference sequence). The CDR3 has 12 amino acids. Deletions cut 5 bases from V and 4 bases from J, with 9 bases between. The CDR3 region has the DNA TGTGCCAGTAGTCCGGCAGGGTACGAGCAGTACTTC. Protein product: CASSPAGYEQYF.

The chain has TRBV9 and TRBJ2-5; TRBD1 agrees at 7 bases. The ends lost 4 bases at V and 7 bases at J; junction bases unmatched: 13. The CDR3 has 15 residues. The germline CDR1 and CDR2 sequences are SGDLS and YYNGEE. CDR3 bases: TGTGCCAGCAGCCCCTCGCCTGGGTCAGGGGGGACCCAGTACTTC. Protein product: CASSPSPGSGGTQYF.

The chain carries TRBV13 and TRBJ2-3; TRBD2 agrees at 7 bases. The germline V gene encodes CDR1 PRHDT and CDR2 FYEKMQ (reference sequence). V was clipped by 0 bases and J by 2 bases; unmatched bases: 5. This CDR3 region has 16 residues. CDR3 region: CASSLGASGFTDTQYF. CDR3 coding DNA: TGTGCCAGCAGCTTAGGGGCTAGCGGTTTCACAGATACGCAGTATTTT. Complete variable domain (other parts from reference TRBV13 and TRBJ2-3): AAGVIQSPRHLIKEKRETATLKCYPIPRHDTVYWYQQGPGQDPQFLISFYEKMQSDKGSIPDRFSAQQFSDYHSELNMSSLELGDSALYFCASSLGASGFTDTQYFGPGTRLTVL.

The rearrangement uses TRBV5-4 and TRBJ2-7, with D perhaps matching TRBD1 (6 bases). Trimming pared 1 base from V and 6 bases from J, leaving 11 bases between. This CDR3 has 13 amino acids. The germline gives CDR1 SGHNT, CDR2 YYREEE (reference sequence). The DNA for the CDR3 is TGTGCCAGCAGCTTGACCTCAGGGGTCGAGCAGTACTTC. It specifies CASSLTSGVEQYF.

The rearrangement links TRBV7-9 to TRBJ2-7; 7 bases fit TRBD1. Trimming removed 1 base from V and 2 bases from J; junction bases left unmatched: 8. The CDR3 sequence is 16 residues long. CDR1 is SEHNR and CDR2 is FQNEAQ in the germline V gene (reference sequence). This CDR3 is CASSLVGTGEPYEQYF. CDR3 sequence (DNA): TGTGCCAGCAGCTTAGTCGGAACAGGGGAACCCTACGAGCAGTACTTC.

The CDR3 reads CAIRAEVPGNTIYF. Written as DNA, the CDR3 is TGTGCCATCAGGGCCGAAGTCCCTGGAAACACCATATATTTT. The gene calls are TRBV10-3 and TRBJ1-3, with no clear D. Between the trimmed V and J ends, which lost 6 bases and 2 bases, there was a span of 11 bases. In germline, CDR1 is ENHRY, CDR2 SYGVKD. The CDR3 extends over 14 amino acids.

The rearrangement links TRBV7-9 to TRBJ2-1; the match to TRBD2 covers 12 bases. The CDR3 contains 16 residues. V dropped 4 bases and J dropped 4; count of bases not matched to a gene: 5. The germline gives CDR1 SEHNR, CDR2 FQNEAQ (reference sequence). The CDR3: CASSYRLAGAYNEQFF. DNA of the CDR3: TGTGCCAGCAGCTATAGACTAGCGGGAGCGTACAATGAGCAGTTCTTC.